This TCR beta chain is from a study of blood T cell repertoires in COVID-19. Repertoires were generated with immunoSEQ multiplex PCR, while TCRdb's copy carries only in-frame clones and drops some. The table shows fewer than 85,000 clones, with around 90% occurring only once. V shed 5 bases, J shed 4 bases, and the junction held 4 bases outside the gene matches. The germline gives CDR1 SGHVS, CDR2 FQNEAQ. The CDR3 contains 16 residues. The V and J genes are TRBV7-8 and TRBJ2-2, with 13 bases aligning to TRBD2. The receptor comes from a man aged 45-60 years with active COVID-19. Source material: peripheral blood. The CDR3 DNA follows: TGTGCCAGCAGCCCCTGGACTAGCGGGGGCACCGGGGAGCTGTTTTTT. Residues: CASSPWTSGGTGELFF.